This record concerns one T cell receptor beta chain sequence. What it recognizes is unknown. This sample was included in a study of T cell responses to AZD1222 COVID-19 vaccine. Findings and caveats of the study: Only 5 or 6 people who got AZD1222 tested seropositive at baseline. Mostly white British, mostly female donors; authors suggested clonal diversity may be underestimated.

The assay was immunoSEQ multiplex PCR, and TCRdb's table has in-frame clones only and misses some. Of approximately 120,000 clones detected, about nine tenths appear once; the ten largest clones hold 7.5%. Sequencing was performed on peripheral blood, taken on day 0 of AZD1222 vaccination. This clonotype was obtained from an adult in good health.

This CDR3 reads CASHPGDGANVLTF. DNA of the CDR3: TGTGCCAGCCACCCAGGAGACGGGGCCAACGTCCTGACTTTC. The rearrangement joins TRBV18 to TRBJ2-6; D remains unclear. Trimming stripped 8 bases from V and 4 bases from J, with 12 bases between. The CDR3 sequence is 14 residues long. CDR1 is KGHSH and CDR2 is LQKENI in the germline V gene. Filled out from reference TRBV18 and TRBJ2-6, the complete variable domain reads NAGVMQNPRHLVRRRGQEARLRCSPMKGHSHVYWYRQLPEEGLKFMVYLQKENIIDESGMPKERFSAEFPKEGPSILRIQQVVRGDSAAYFCASHPGDGANVLTFGAGSRLTVL.